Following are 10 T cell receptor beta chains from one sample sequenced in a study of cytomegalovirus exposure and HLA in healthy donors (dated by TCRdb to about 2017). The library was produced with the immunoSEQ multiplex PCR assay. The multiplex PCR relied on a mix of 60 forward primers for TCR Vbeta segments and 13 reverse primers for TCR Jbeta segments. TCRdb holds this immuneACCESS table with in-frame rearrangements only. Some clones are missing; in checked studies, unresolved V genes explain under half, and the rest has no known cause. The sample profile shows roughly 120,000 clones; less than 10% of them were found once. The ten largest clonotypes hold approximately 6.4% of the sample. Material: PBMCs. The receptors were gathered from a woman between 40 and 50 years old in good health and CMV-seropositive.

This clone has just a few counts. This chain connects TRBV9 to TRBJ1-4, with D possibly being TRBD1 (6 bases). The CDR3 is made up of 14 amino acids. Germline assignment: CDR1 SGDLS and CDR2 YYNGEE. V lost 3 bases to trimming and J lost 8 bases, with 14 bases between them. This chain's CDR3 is CASSDRALGEKLFF. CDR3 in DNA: TGTGCCAGCAGCGACAGGGCGCTAGGCGAAAAACTGTTTTTT.

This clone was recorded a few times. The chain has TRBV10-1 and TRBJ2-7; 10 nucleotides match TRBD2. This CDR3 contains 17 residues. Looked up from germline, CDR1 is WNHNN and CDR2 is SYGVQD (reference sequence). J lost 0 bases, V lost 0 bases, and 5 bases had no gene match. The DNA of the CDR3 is TGCGCCAGCAGTGAGTCGAGGCTAGCGGGGGCCTCCTACGAGCAGTACTTC. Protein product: CASSESRLAGASYEQYF.

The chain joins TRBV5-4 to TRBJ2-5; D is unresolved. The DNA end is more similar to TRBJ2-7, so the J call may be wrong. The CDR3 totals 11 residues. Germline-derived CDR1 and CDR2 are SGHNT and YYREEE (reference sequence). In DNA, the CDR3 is TGTGCCAGCAGCTTGAGTACCGAGCAGTACTTC. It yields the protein CASSLSTEQYF.

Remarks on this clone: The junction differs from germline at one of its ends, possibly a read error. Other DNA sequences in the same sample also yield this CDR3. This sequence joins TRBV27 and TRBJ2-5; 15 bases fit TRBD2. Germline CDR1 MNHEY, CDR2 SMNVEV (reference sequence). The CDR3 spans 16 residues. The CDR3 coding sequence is TGTGCCAGCACCCGGACTAGCGGGGGGGCTTTGGAGACCCAATACTTC. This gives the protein CASTRTSGGALETQYF.

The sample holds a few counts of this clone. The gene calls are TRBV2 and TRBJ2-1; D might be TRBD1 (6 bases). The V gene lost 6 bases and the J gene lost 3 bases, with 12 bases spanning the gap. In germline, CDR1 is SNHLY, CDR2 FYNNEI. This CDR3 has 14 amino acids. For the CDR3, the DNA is TGTGCCAGCAGCCGCCGGGACAACTACAATGAGCAGTTCTTC. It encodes CASSRRDNYNEQFF.

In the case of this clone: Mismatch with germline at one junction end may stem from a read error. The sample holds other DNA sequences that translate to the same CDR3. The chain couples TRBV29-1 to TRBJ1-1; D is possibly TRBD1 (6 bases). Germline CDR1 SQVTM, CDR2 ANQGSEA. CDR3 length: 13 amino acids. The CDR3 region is CSVEKTGLPEAFF. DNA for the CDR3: TGCAGCGTTGAAAAAACAGGGCTGCCTGAGGCTTTCTTT.

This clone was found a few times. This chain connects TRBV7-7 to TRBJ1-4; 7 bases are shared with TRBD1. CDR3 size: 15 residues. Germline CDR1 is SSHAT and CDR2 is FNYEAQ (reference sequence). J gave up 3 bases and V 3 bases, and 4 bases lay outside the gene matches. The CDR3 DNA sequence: TGTGCCAGCAGCTTGGAGCAGGGGGCTAATGAAAAACTGTTTTTT. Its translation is CASSLEQGANEKLFF.

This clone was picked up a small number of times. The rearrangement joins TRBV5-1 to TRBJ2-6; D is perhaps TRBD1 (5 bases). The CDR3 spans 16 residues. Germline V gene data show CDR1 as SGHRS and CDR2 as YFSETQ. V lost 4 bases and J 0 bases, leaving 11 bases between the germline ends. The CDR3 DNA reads TGCGCCAGCAGCCGTACAGGCTCCTCTGGGGCCAACGTCCTGACTTTC. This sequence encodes CASSRTGSSGANVLTF. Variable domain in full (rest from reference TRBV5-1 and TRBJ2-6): KAGVTQTPRYLIKTRGQQVTLSCSPISGHRSVSWYQQTPGQGLQFLFEYFSETQRNKGNFPGRFSGRQFSNSRSEMNVSTLELGDSALYLCASSRTGSSGANVLTFGAGSRLTVL.

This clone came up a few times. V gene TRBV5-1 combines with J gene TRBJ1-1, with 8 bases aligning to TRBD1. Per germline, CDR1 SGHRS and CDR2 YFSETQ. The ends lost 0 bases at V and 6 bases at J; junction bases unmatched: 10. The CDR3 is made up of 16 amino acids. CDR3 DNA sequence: TGCGCCAGCAGCTTGGGGATTATCGACAGGGGACCTGAAGCTTTCTTT. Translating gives CASSLGIIDRGPEAFF.

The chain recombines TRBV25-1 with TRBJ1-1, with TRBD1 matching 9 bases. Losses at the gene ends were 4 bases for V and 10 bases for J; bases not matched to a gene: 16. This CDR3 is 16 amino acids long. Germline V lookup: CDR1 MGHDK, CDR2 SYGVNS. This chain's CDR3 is CASSADRGIGELGAFF. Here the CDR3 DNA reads TGTGCCAGCAGTGCAGACAGGGGGATAGGTGAGCTGGGAGCTTTCTTT.